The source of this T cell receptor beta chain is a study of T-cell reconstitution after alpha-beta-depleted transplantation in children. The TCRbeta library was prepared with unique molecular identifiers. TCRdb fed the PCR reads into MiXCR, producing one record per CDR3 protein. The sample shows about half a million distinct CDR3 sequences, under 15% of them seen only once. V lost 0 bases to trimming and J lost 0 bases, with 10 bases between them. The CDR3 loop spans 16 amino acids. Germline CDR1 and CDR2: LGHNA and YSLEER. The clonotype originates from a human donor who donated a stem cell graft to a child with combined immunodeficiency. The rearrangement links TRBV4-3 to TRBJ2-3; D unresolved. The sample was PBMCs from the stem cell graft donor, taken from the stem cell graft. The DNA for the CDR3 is TGCGCCAGCAGCCAAGATCTCGTCGATAGCACAGATACGCAGTATTTT. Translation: CASSQDLVDSTDTQYF.